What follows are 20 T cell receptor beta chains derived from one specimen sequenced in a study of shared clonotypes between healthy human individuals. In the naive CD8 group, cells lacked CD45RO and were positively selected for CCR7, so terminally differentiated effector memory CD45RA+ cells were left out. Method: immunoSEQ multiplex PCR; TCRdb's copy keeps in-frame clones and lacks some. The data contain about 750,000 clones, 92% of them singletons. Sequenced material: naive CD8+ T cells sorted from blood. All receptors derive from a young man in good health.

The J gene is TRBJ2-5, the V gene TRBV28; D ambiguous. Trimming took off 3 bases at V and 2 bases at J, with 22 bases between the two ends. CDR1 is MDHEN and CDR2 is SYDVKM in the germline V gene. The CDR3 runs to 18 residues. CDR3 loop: CASSFPQSTQTRQETQYF. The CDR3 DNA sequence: TGTGCCAGCAGTTTCCCCCAGTCAACCCAGACAAGACAAGAGACCCAGTACTTC.

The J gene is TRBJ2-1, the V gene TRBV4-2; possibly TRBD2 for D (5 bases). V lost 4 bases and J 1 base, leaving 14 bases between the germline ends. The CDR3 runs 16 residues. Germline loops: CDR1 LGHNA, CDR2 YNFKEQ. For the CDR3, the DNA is TGTGCCAGCAGCCTATCTGCGGGCGATTCCTACAATGAGCAGTTCTTC. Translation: CASSLSAGDSYNEQFF.

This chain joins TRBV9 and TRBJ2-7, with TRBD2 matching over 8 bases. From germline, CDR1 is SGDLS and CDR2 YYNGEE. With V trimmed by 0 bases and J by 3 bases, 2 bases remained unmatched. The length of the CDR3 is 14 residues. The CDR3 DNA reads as TGTGCCAGCAGCGTAGCGGGAGGGGACTACGAGCAGTACTTC. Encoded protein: CASSVAGGDYEQYF.

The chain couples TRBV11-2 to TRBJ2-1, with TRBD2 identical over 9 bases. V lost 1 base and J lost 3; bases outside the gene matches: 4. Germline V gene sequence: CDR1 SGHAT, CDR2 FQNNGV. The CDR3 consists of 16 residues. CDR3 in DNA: TGTGCCAGCAGCTTAGTGTTTAGCGGGAGCTACAATGAGCAGTTCTTC. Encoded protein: CASSLVFSGSYNEQFF.

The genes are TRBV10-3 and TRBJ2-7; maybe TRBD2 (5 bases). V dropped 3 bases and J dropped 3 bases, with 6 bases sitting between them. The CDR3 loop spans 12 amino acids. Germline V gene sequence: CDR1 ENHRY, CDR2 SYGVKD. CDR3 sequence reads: CAISDGDYEQYF. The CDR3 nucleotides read TGTGCCATCAGTGACGGGGACTACGAGCAGTACTTC.

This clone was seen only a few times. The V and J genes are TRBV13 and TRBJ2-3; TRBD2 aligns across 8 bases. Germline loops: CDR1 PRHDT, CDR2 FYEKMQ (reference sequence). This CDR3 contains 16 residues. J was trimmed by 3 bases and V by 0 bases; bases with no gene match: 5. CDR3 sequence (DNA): TGTGCCAGCAGCTTAGGGGCCAGCGGGAGAACAGATACGCAGTATTTT. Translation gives CASSLGASGRTDTQYF. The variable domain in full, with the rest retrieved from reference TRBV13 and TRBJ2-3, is AAGVIQSPRHLIKEKRETATLKCYPIPRHDTVYWYQQGPGQDPQFLISFYEKMQSDKGSIPDRFSAQQFSDYHSELNMSSLELGDSALYFCASSLGASGRTDTQYFGPGTRLTVL.

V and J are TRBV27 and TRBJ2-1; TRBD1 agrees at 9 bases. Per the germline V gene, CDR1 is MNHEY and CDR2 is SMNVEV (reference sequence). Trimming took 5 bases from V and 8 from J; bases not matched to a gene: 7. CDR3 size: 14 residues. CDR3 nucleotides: TGTGCCAGCAGTCACCCGGGACAGGGCGATGAGCAGTTCTTC. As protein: CASSHPGQGDEQFF.

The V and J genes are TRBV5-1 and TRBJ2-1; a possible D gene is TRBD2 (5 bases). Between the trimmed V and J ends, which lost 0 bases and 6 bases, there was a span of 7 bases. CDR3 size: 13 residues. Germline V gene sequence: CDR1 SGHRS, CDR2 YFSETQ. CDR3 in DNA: TGCGCCAGCAGCTTGGGGAGCGGCAATGAGCAGTTCTTC. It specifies CASSLGSGNEQFF.

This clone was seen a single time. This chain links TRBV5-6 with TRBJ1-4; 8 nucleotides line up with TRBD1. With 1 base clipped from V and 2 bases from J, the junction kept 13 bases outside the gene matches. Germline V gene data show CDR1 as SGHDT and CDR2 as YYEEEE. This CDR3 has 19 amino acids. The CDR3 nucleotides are TGTGCCAGCAGCTTGATCAGACAGGGGCCCCAGGTCACTAATGAAAAACTGTTTTTT. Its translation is CASSLIRQGPQVTNEKLFF.

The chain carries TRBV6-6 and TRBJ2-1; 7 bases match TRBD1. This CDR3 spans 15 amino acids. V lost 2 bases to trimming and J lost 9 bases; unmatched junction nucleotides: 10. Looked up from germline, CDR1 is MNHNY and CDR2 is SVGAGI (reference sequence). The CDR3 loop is CASSYLPQGTGEQFF. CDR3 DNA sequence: TGTGCCAGCAGTTACCTCCCACAGGGGACGGGTGAGCAGTTCTTC.

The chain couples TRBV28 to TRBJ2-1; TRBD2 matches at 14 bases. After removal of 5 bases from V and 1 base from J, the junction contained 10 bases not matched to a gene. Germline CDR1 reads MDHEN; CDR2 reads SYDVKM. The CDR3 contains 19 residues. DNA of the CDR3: TGTGCCAGCAGTCCAACCGGGACTAGCGGGAGACATTCCTACAATGAGCAGTTCTTC. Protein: CASSPTGTSGRHSYNEQFF.

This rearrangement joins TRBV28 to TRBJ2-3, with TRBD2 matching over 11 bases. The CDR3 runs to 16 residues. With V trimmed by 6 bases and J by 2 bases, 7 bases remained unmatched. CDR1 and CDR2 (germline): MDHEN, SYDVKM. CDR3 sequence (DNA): TGTGCCAGCAGCCCCCGGGGACTAGCGGCCACAGATACGCAGTATTTT. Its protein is CASSPRGLAATDTQYF.

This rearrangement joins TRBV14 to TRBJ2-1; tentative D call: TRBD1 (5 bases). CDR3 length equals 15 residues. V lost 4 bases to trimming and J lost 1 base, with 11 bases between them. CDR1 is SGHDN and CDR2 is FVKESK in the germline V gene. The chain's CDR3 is CASSRARVSYNEQFF. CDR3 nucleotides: TGTGCCAGCAGCCGCGCCAGGGTTTCCTACAATGAGCAGTTCTTC.

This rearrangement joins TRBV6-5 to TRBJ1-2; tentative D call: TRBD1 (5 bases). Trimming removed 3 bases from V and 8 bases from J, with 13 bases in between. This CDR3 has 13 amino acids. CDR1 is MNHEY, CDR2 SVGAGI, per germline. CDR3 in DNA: TGTGCCAGCAGTTATAGCCAGGGTAGGGGCTACACCTTC. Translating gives CASSYSQGRGYTF.

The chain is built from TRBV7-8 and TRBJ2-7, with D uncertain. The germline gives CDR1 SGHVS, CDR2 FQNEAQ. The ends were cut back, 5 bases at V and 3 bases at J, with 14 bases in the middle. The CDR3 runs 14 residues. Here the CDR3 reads CASSARGLSYEQYF. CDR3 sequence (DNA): TGTGCCAGCAGCGCGCGAGGCCTTAGCTACGAGCAGTACTTC.

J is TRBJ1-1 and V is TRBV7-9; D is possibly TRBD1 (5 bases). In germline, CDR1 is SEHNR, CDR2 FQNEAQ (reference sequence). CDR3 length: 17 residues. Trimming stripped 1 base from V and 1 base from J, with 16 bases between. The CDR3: CASSLGLMGQQNTEAFF. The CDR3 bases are TGTGCCAGCAGCTTAGGACTTATGGGGCAGCAGAACACTGAAGCTTTCTTT.

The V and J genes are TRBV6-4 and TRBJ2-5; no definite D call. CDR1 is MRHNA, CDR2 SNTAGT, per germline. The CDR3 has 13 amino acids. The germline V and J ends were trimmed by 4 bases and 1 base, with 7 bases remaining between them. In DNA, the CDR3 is TGTGCCAGCAGTGCAGGCCTCCAAGAGACCCAGTACTTC. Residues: CASSAGLQETQYF.

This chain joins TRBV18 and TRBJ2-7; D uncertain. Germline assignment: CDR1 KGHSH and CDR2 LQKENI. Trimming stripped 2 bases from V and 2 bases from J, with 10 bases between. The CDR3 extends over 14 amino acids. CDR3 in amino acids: CASSPERSTYEQYF. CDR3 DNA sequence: TGTGCCAGCTCACCAGAAAGGAGTACCTACGAGCAGTACTTC. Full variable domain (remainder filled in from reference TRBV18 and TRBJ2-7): NAGVMQNPRHLVRRRGQEARLRCSPMKGHSHVYWYRQLPEEGLKFMVYLQKENIIDESGMPKERFSAEFPKEGPSILRIQQVVRGDSAAYFCASSPERSTYEQYFGPGTRLTVT.

This CDR3 reads CASSPTGMGETQYF. As DNA, the CDR3 is TGTGCCAGCAGCCCGACAGGGATGGGGGAGACCCAGTACTTC. The chain uses TRBV14 and TRBJ2-5, with 7 bases that match TRBD1. Trimming at V came to 4 bases and at J to 5 bases, leaving 7 bases not matched to a gene. The germline gives CDR1 SGHDN, CDR2 FVKESK. The CDR3 is 14 residues long.

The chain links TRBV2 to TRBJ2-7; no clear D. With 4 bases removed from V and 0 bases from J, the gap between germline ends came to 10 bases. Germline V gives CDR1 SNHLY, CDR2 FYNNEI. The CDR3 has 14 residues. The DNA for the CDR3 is TGTGCCAGCAGTGGGCGACCCAGCTCCTACGAGCAGTACTTC. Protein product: CASSGRPSSYEQYF. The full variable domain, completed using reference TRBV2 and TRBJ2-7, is EPEVTQTPSHQVTQMGQEVILRCVPISNHLYFYWYRQILGQKVEFLVSFYNNEISEKSEIFDDQFSVERPDGSNFTLKIRSTKLEDSAMYFCASSGRPSSYEQYFGPGTRLTVT.